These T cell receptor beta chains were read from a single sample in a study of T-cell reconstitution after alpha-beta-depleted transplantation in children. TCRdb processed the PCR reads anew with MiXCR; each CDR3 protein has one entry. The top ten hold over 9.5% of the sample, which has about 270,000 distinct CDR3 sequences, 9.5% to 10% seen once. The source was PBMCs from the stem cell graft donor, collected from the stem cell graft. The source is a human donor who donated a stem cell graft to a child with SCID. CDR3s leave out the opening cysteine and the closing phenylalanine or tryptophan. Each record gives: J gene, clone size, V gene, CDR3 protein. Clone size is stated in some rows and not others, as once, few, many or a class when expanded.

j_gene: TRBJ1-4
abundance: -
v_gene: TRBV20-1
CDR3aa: SASPGTTNEKLF

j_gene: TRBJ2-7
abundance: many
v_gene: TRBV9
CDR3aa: ASSRTSGYEQY

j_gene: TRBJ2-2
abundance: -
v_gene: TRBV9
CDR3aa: ASNIRGENTGELF

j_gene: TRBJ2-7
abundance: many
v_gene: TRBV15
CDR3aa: ATSRDSGITYEQY

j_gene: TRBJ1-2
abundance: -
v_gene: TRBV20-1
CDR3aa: SASAGAGINYGYT

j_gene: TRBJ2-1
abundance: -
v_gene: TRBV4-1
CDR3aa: ASSLIQGASDEQF

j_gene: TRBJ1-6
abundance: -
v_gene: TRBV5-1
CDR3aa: ASSLALLGSPLH

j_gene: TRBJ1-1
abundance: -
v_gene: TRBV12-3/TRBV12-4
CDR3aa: ASSPGQGVGVTEAF

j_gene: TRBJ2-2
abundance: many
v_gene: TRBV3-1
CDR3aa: ASSQVTGELF

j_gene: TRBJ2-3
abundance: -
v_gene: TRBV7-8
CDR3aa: ASSLLPPTDTQY

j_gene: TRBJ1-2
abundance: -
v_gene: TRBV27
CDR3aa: ASSLTGNNYGYT

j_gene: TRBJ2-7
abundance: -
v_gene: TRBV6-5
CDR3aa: ASSYSIGSSSYEQY

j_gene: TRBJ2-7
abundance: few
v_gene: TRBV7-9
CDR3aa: ASSPPGLAGTEQY

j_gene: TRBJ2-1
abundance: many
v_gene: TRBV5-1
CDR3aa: ASNLLGSNQGEQF

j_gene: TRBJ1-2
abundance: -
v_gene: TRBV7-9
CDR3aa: ASSSTTGARFHT

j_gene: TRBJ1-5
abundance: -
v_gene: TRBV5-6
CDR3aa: ASSLGRFNQPQH

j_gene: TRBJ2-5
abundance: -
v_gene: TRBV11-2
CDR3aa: ASSGQGPETQY

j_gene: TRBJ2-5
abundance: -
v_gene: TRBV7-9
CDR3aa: ASRLLATETQY

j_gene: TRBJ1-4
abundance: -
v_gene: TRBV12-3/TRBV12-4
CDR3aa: ASSSNLNEKLF

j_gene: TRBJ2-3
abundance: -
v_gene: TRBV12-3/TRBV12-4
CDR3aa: ASRTSETDTQY

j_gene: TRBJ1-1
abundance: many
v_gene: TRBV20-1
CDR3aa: SASEAGGLNTEAF

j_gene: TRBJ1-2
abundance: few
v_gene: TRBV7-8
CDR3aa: ASSSWDNYGYT

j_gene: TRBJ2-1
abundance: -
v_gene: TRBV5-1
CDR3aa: ASSSGTGVYEQF

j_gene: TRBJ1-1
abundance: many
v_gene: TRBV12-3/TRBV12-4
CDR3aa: ASTRTGNTEAF

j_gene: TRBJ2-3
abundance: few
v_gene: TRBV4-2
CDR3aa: ASSPTRGQGGRLPHSPDTQY

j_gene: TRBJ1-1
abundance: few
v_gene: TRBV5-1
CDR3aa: ASSLRGTALNTEAF

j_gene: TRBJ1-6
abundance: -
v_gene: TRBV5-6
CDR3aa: ASSSACQPINSPLH

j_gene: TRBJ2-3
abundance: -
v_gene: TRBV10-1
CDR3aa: ASSGGLYTDTQY

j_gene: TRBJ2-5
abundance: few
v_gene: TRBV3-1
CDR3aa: ASSLRTETQY

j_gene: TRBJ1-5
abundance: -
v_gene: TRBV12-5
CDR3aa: ASGITDRGDQPQH

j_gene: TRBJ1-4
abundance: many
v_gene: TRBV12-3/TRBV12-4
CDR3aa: ASSPLGGTGLEKLF

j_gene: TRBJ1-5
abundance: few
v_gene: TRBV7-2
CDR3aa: ASSLGRGFTTQH

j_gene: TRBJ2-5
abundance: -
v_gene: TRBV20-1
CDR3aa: SARPRGMETQY

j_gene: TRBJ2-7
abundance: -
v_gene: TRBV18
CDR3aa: ASSSSGYYEQY

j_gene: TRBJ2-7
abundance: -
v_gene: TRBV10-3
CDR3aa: AIRPGLGTSYEQY

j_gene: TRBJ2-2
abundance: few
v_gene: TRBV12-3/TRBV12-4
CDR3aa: ASSRIAGELF

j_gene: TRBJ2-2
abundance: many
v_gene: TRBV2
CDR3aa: ASSDTSGGELF

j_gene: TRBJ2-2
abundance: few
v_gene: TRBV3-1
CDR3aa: ASSPSSGGLTGELF

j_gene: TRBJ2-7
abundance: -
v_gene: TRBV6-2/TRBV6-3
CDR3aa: ASSLGTSVYEQY

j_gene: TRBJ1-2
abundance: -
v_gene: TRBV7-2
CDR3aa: ASTNYLQIAAGYGYT

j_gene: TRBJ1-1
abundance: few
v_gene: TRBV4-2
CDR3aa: ASSLAGQGTEAF

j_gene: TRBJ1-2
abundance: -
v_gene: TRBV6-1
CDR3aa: ASSVGQGLVGDYGYT

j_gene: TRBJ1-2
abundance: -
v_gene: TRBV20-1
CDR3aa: SARGTGADGYT

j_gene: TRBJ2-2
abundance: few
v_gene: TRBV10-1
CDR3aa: ASSESFSITGELF

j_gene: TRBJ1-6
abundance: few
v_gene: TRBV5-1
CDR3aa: ASSPGLQGSPLH

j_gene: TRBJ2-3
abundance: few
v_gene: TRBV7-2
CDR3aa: ASSSPVLPDTQY

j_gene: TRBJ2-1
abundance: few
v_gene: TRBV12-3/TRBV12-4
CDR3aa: ASSPQGPYEQF

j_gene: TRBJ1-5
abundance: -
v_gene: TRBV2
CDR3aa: ASSEDGVGSKPQH